Following are 13 T cell receptor beta chains from one sample sequenced in a study of blood T cell repertoires in COVID-19. TCRdb's table, derived via immunoSEQ multiplex PCR, lists solely in-frame clones and lacks some. In the table there are about 58,000 clones, about 79% of which are singletons. Sequencing was carried out using peripheral blood. The receptors originated from a human donor in a cohort sampled during active COVID-19.

This clone was seen a single time. The chain combines TRBV30 with TRBJ2-7, with TRBD1 matching over 7 bases. Losses at the gene ends were 8 bases for V and 2 bases for J; bases not matched to a gene: 9. CDR1 and CDR2 from the germline V gene are GTSNPN and SVGIG (reference sequence). The CDR3 has 13 amino acids. Here the CDR3 DNA reads TGTGCCCTATCCGTAGACAGGGCCTACGAGCAGTACTTC. Amino acids: CALSVDRAYEQYF.

This clone was seen only a few times. This chain uses TRBV4-3 with TRBJ2-7; 9 bases map to TRBD1. The germline V gene encodes CDR1 LGHNA and CDR2 YSLEER. V lost 8 bases to trimming and J lost 2 bases; unmatched junction nucleotides: 10. The CDR3 sequence is 15 residues long. This CDR3 reads CASSYRTGAPYEQYF. CDR3 nucleotides: TGCGCCAGCTCTTACCGGACAGGGGCACCCTACGAGCAGTACTTC.

The V gene is TRBV7-8, the J gene TRBJ1-2; D is perhaps TRBD1 (5 bases). Germline loops: CDR1 SGHVS, CDR2 FQNEAQ. This CDR3 region has 14 residues. Trimming removed 1 base from V and 0 bases from J, with 6 bases in between. The DNA of the CDR3 is TGTGCCAGCAGCTTAGGACAGACTAACTATGGCTACACCTTC. It yields the protein CASSLGQTNYGYTF.

The chain couples TRBV3-1 (or the pseudogene TRBV3-2) to TRBJ2-7; D is ambiguous. Germline assignment: CDR1 LGHDT and CDR2 YNNKEL (reference sequence). V lost 1 base to trimming and J lost 0 bases, with 10 bases between them. CDR3 length equals 15 residues. The CDR3: CASSQGGSLSYEQYF. CDR3 coding DNA: TGTGCCAGCAGCCAAGGAGGATCTCTCTCCTACGAGCAGTACTTC.

The rearrangement joins TRBV6-5 to TRBJ2-7; 7 positions match TRBD1. The J segment lost 9 bases and the V segment lost 4 bases, leaving 3 bases of the junction unmatched. Germline V CDR1 and CDR2: MNHEY, SVGAGI. The CDR3 loop spans 11 amino acids. The chain's CDR3 is CASSSTGRQYF. The CDR3 DNA reads as TGTGCCAGCAGTTCGACAGGGCGGCAGTACTTC.

The chain joins TRBV7-9 to TRBJ2-7, with a possible D match to TRBD1 (5 bases). Trimming stripped 3 bases from V and 6 bases from J, with 9 bases between. The CDR3 sequence is 12 residues long. Germline V CDR1 and CDR2: SEHNR, FQNEAQ (reference sequence). The CDR3 here is CASSFGQGEQYF. DNA of the CDR3: TGTGCCAGCAGCTTCGGGCAGGGCGAGCAGTACTTC.

The J gene is TRBJ2-7, the V gene TRBV10-1; 10 bases are shared with TRBD1. CDR3 length: 15 amino acids. Trimming removed 5 bases from V and 3 bases from J; junction bases left unmatched: 7. Germline CDR1 reads WNHNN; CDR2 reads SYGVQD (reference sequence). For the CDR3, the DNA is TGCGCCAGCAGTTCCTCCGGGACAGGGGACTACGAGCAGTACTTC. Protein: CASSSSGTGDYEQYF.

The rearrangement links TRBV28 to TRBJ1-2; 9 bases line up with TRBD1. Germline CDR1 and CDR2: MDHEN and SYDVKM. V was pared by 1 base and J by 6 bases, with 12 bases of the junction left unmatched. The CDR3 is made up of 17 amino acids. The CDR3 coding sequence is TGTGCCAGCAGTTTATCGTCGGTTAGGGACAGGGCCCATGGCTACACCTTC. Translation gives CASSLSSVRDRAHGYTF.

The chain uses TRBV6-2 or TRBV6-3 and TRBJ2-6; D remains unclear. The V gene's germline CDR1 is MNHEY and CDR2 SVGEGT. There are 15 residues in the CDR3. Trimming shortened V by 2 bases and J by 3 bases, and 8 bases separated the two germline ends. The chain's CDR3 is CASSYGGDGANVLTF. The CDR3 nucleotides read TGTGCCAGCAGTTACGGCGGAGATGGGGCCAACGTCCTGACTTTC.

V and J are TRBV11-3 and TRBJ2-7; TRBD2 might be the D (6 bases). V was clipped by 5 bases and J by 3 bases, with 11 bases between them. The CDR3 is 13 amino acids. Germline lookup yields CDR1 SGHNT and CDR2 YENEEA. The CDR3 nucleotides are TGTGCCAGCAGCGAGGGACTCCACTACGAGCAGTACTTC. It codes for CASSEGLHYEQYF.

The V gene is TRBV12-3 or TRBV12-4, the J gene TRBJ1-5; tentative D call: TRBD1 (5 bases). This CDR3 has 12 amino acids. Trimming removed 1 base at V and 7 bases at J, with 5 bases between. CDR3 coding DNA: TGTGCCAGCAGTTTAGGGGGCCAGCCCCAGCATTTT. Amino acid sequence: CASSLGGQPQHF.

The CDR3 loop reads CASSGLPQGGSWSEKLFF. DNA of the CDR3: TGTGCCAGCAGTGGCCTGCCGCAGGGAGGATCTTGGAGTGAAAAACTGTTTTTT. The V call is TRBV2, the J call TRBJ1-4; maybe TRBD1 (5 bases). The V gene lost 4 bases and the J gene lost 7 bases, with 25 bases spanning the gap. The germline V gene has CDR1 SNHLY and CDR2 FYNNEI. The CDR3 has 18 amino acids.

In its sample, this clone was seen once. This rearrangement joins TRBV24-1 to TRBJ1-5; tentative D call: TRBD1 (5 bases). Germline V gene lookup returns CDR1 KGHDR and CDR2 SFDVKD. The length of the CDR3 is 17 residues. V was cut by 7 bases and J by 0 bases, with 18 bases left in between. CDR3 amino acids: CATRRQWRAYSNQPQHF. In nucleotides, the CDR3 is TGTGCCACCAGACGACAGTGGAGAGCATATAGCAATCAGCCCCAGCATTTT.